A single sample is the source of the 4 T cell receptor beta chains below, sequenced in a study of OX40 agonist ivuxolimab in advanced cancers. Measured with immunoSEQ multiplex PCR; TCRdb has only the in-frame clones, and not every one. The table has about 40,000 clones, about 92% seen once. The sample was CD4+ or CD8+ T cells sorted from blood, taken in a trial of the OX40 agonist ivuxolimab. All receptors derive from an adult with an advanced solid tumor such as melanoma, head and neck, liver or kidney cancer.

This clone was detected only a few times. The chain carries TRBV19 and TRBJ1-1; D is undetermined. The length of the CDR3 is 13 residues. CDR1 is LNHDA and CDR2 is SQIVND in the germline V gene (reference sequence). Trimming removed 7 bases from V and 1 base from J, with 10 bases in between. The chain's CDR3 is CASILRGNTEAFF. The CDR3 bases are TGTGCCAGTATTCTGAGAGGGAACACTGAAGCTTTCTTT.

The chain uses TRBV7-9 and TRBJ2-1; 11 nucleotides line up with TRBD1. J lost 15 bases, V lost 11 bases, and 15 bases had no gene match. Germline CDR1 SEHNR, CDR2 FQNEAQ (reference sequence). CDR3 length: 13 residues. CDR3 residues: CALPGTGGLFWFF. The CDR3 DNA reads as TGTGCCCTTCCTGGGACAGGGGGATTGTTTTGGTTCTTC.

This chain uses TRBV4-1 with TRBJ1-2; D possibly corresponds to TRBD1 (5 bases). The V gene lost 0 bases and the J gene lost 7 bases, with 15 bases spanning the gap. This CDR3 region has 15 residues. The germline V gene encodes CDR1 MGHRA and CDR2 YSYEKL. CDR3 amino acids: CASSQDRGHRRGYTF. CDR3 nucleotides: TGCGCCAGCAGCCAAGATCGAGGACACCGCCGTGGCTACACCTTC.

The chain combines TRBV7-9 with TRBJ1-2; D call uncertain. The CDR3 consists of 15 residues. With 5 bases removed from V and 8 bases from J, the gap between germline ends came to 21 bases. Germline V lookup: CDR1 SEHNR, CDR2 FQNEAQ (reference sequence). This chain's CDR3 is CASSPLLDPLFGYTF. The CDR3 DNA reads as TGTGCCAGCAGCCCTTTGCTAGACCCTCTATTCGGCTACACCTTC. Full variable domain (outside the CDR3, taken from reference TRBV7-9 and TRBJ1-2): DTGVSQNPRHKITKRGQNVTFRCDPISEHNRLYWYRQTLGQGPEFLTYFQNEAQLEKSRLLSDRFSAERPKGSFSTLEIQRTEQGDSAMYLCASSPLLDPLFGYTFGSGTRLTVV.